The rows below give T cell receptor beta chains drawn from one sample of a study of blood T cells in healthy people across ages. One entry per CDR3 protein results from TCRdb running MiXCR on the 5' RACE reads. The sample has over a million distinct CDR3 sequences; 40% to 45% are singletons. Material for sequencing was blood. Receptors originate from an older woman in good health. The CDR3 runs from the conserved cysteine through the conserved F or W. The D gene is left open where the match is weak. Where a row states a size, it is once, few, many or the class of an expanded clone; other rows omit it.

>TRBJ2-3|TRBV2|NA|NA
CASSERRTSTDTQYF
TGTGCCAGCAGTGAGCGACGGACTAGCACAGATACGCAGTATTTT
>TRBJ2-7|TRBV27|few|TRBD2
CASSIAGNSYEQYF
TGTGCCAGCAGTATAGCGGGAAATTCCTACGAGCAGTACTTC
>TRBJ2-6|TRBV19|NA|NA
CASSIEPAGANVLTF
TGTGCCAGTAGTATAGAACCGGCTGGGGCCAACGTCCTGACTTTC
>TRBJ2-7|TRBV28|NA|NA
CASRTYGLSGPYEQYF
TGTGCCAGCAGAACCTACGGACTCAGCGGACCCTACGAGCAGTACTTC
>TRBJ2-5|TRBV6-1|NA|TRBD2
CASSPPMGLAGGSGTQYF
TGTGCCAGCAGCCCCCCTATGGGACTAGCGGGAGGGTCCGGGACCCAGTACTTC
>TRBJ2-5|TRBV27|NA|NA
CASSSTRLGGVWTQYF
TGTGCCAGCAGCTCCACTCGACTAGGGGGGGTTTGGACCCAGTACTTC
>TRBJ2-3|TRBV7-2|NA|TRBD1
CASSLGGAGGPSTETQYF
TGTGCCAGCAGCTTAGGGGGCGCAGGGGGCCCTAGCACAGAGACGCAGTATTTT
>TRBJ2-3|TRBV20-1|NA|NA
CSASGPFGGSTDTQYF
TGCAGTGCTAGCGGACCCTTCGGCGGGAGCACAGATACGCAGTATTTT
>TRBJ2-5|TRBV20-1|NA|TRBD1
CSASKTGGFGQETQYF
TGCAGTGCTAGTAAAACAGGGGGTTTCGGCCAAGAGACCCAGTACTTC
>TRBJ2-3|TRBV5-4|NA|TRBD1
CASSHTGVSTDTQYF
TGTGCCAGCAGTCATACAGGGGTGAGCACAGATACGCAGTATTTT
>TRBJ1-6|TRBV4-2|NA|TRBD1
CASSPRDRANSPLHF
TGTGCCAGCAGCCCCCGGGACAGGGCTAATTCACCCCTCCACTTT
>TRBJ2-1|TRBV7-8|few|NA
CASSLEVNNNEQFF
TGTGCCAGCAGCTTAGAGGTAAACAACAATGAGCAGTTCTTC
>TRBJ1-4|TRBV10-3|NA|NA
CAISETGKNEKLFF
TGTGCCATCAGCGAAACAGGGAAGAATGAAAAACTGTTTTTT
>TRBJ2-3|TRBV20-1|NA|TRBD1
CSALIFDRGYTDTQYF
TGCAGTGCCCTAATCTTCGACAGGGGTTATACAGATACGCAGTATTTT
>TRBJ2-5|TRBV6-5|NA|NA
CASSYSRGGWETQYF
TGTGCCAGCAGTTACTCCAGGGGGGGCTGGGAGACCCAGTACTTC
>TRBJ2-7|TRBV9|NA|NA
CASSVADRGSPYEQYF
TGTGCCAGCAGCGTAGCGGATCGGGGGTCCCCCTACGAGCAGTACTTC
>TRBJ2-3|TRBV24-1|NA|NA
CATSDPGTGTQYF
TGTGCCACCAGTGATCCCGGGACGGGTACGCAGTATTTT
>TRBJ2-3|TRBV14|NA|TRBD2
CASSHPRGLAGGTDTQYF
TGTGCCAGCAGCCACCCCCGGGGACTAGCGGGAGGTACAGATACGCAGTATTTT
>TRBJ2-3|TRBV9|few|TRBD2
CASSVVAGGPDTQYF
TGTGCCAGCAGCGTAGTGGCGGGAGGGCCAGATACGCAGTATTTT
>TRBJ2-3|TRBV4-2|NA|NA
CASSQDGTGATNTQYF
TGTGCCAGCAGCCAAGATGGGACTGGTGCCACGAATACGCAGTATTTT
>TRBJ2-3|TRBV9|NA|TRBD2
CASSARSGDTDTQYF
TGTGCCAGCAGCGCCCGTAGCGGGGATACAGATACGCAGTATTTT
>TRBJ2-3|TRBV7-2|few|NA
CASSLGDRRDTQYF
TGTGCCAGCAGCTTAGGGGACCGTCGGGATACGCAGTATTTT
>TRBJ2-7|TRBV6-5|NA|NA
CASSTLSVAVQYF
TGTGCCAGCAGTACGCTTTCCGTGGCCGTGCAGTACTTC
>TRBJ2-1|TRBV9|NA|TRBD2
CASSVEEGRVRNEQFF
TGTGCCAGCAGCGTAGAGGAGGGGAGGGTTAGGAATGAGCAGTTCTTC
>TRBJ2-3|TRBV3-1|NA|TRBD1
CASSQGRQGASTDTQYF
TGTGCCAGCAGCCAAGGTCGGCAGGGGGCGAGCACAGATACGCAGTATTTT
>TRBJ1-1|TRBV14|NA|NA
CASSQPDPWDTEAFF
TGTGCCAGCAGCCAACCGGACCCCTGGGACACTGAAGCTTTCTTT
>TRBJ2-1|TRBV5-1|few|TRBD2
CASSLIPSLAGGPSEQFF
TGCGCCAGCAGCTTGATCCCCTCACTAGCGGGAGGGCCTAGTGAGCAGTTCTTC
>TRBJ2-1|TRBV5-1|NA|TRBD2
CASSFPSSGSSYNEQFF
TGCGCCAGCAGCTTTCCGTCTAGCGGCTCCTCCTACAATGAGCAGTTCTTC
>TRBJ1-6|TRBV20-1|few|NA
CSARPGRGNSPLHF
TGCAGTGCTAGACCAGGGAGGGGAAATTCACCCCTCCACTTT
>TRBJ2-3|TRBV4-1|few|TRBD2
CASSQGLSGRTDTQYF
TGCGCCAGCAGCCAAGGGCTGAGCGGGAGAACAGATACGCAGTATTTT
>TRBJ2-6|TRBV2|NA|TRBD1
CASSATGVFPGANVLTF
TGTGCCAGCAGTGCCACAGGGGTGTTCCCTGGGGCCAACGTCCTGACTTTC
>TRBJ2-7|TRBV27|NA|TRBD1
CASSFLGQGGHEQYF
TGTGCCAGCAGTTTCTTAGGACAGGGGGGACACGAGCAGTACTTC
>TRBJ1-6|TRBV12-3/TRBV12-4|NA|TRBD1
CASKDRDNSPLHF
TGCGCCAGCAAAGACAGGGACAATTCACCCCTCCACTTT
>TRBJ2-1|TRBV6-1|NA|TRBD2
CASSSTSGRARNEQFF
TGTGCCAGCAGCTCCACTAGCGGGAGGGCGAGGAATGAGCAGTTCTTC
>TRBJ2-1|TRBV20-1|NA|NA
CSARGPFANEQFF
TGCAGTGCTAGAGGTCCCTTTGCTAATGAGCAGTTCTTC
>TRBJ2-7|TRBV29-1|few|TRBD1
CSVEIRTGNYEQYF
TGCAGCGTTGAAATCAGGACAGGGAACTACGAGCAGTACTTC